A selection of T cell receptor beta chains follows, all from one sample in a study of T cell repertoires in cytomegalovirus infection. Via MiXCR, TCRdb re-called the reads, giving one row per CDR3 protein. Of approximately 470,000 distinct CDR3 sequences listed, about 42% are singletons. The antigens of these receptors remain unknown. The specimen comprised cultured PBMCs, sampled from culture after CMV antigen stimulation. These receptors were collected from a human donor in good health (CMV status not recorded). Some clones in this sample may be carry-over from other donors' samples. Each CDR3 is given with its conserved first and last residue. The order of the fields is V gene, D gene, J gene, clone size, CDR3 protein, CDR3 DNA. D genes are given only for firm matches. A row's size may be missing; if present it is once, few, many or a size class.

v_gene: TRBV30
d_gene: .
j_gene: TRBJ2-1
abundance: .
CDR3aa: CAWSRQAASNEQFF
CDR3nt: TGTGCCTGGAGTAGGCAAGCGGCGTCGAATGAGCAGTTCTTC

v_gene: TRBV7-2
d_gene: .
j_gene: TRBJ1-1
abundance: few
CDR3aa: CASSEDSRYTEAFF
CDR3nt: TGTGCCAGCAGCGAAGACAGTCGTTACACTGAAGCTTTCTTT

v_gene: TRBV3-1
d_gene: .
j_gene: TRBJ2-1
abundance: .
CDR3aa: CASSQADLSRRGPYNEQFF
CDR3nt: TGTGCCAGCAGCCAAGCCGACCTTTCCAGGAGGGGGCCCTACAATGAGCAGTTCTTC

v_gene: TRBV7-8
d_gene: .
j_gene: TRBJ1-3
abundance: few
CDR3aa: CASSSPWGNTIYF
CDR3nt: TGTGCCAGCAGCTCCCCGTGGGGAAACACCATATATTTT

v_gene: TRBV19
d_gene: .
j_gene: TRBJ1-5
abundance: once
CDR3aa: CASSFAGVGQPQHF
CDR3nt: TGTGCCAGTAGTTTTGCAGGGGTTGGGCAGCCCCAGCATTTT

v_gene: TRBV7-2
d_gene: TRBD2
j_gene: TRBJ2-5
abundance: .
CDR3aa: CASSLGTPGLAHRETQYF
CDR3nt: TGTGCCAGCAGCTTGGGGACTCCGGGACTAGCGCACCGGGAGACCCAGTACTTC

v_gene: TRBV6-2/TRBV6-3
d_gene: .
j_gene: TRBJ2-1
abundance: .
CDR3aa: CASSPPNGNEQFF
CDR3nt: TGTGCCAGCAGTCCCCCTAACGGCAATGAGCAGTTCTTC

v_gene: TRBV4-1
d_gene: TRBD1
j_gene: TRBJ2-7
abundance: few
CDR3aa: CASSQATQGAYEQYF
CDR3nt: TGCGCCAGCAGCCAAGCCACTCAGGGGGCCTACGAGCAGTACTTC

v_gene: TRBV7-2
d_gene: TRBD2
j_gene: TRBJ2-3
abundance: .
CDR3aa: CASSLGPPGLAGAADTQYF
CDR3nt: TGTGCCAGCAGCTTAGGTCCGCCTGGACTAGCGGGGGCCGCAGATACGCAGTATTTT

v_gene: TRBV12-3/TRBV12-4
d_gene: .
j_gene: TRBJ2-6
abundance: .
CDR3aa: CASSLGGAGPNVLTF
CDR3nt: TGTGCCAGCAGTTTAGGGGGGGCTGGGCCCAACGTCCTGACTTTC

v_gene: TRBV7-9
d_gene: TRBD1
j_gene: TRBJ2-7
abundance: .
CDR3aa: CASSPEEGQGVYEQYF
CDR3nt: TGTGCCAGCAGCCCTGAAGAAGGACAGGGCGTCTACGAGCAGTACTTC

v_gene: TRBV7-8
d_gene: .
j_gene: TRBJ2-1
abundance: many
CDR3aa: CASSLVHGEQFF
CDR3nt: TGTGCCAGCAGCTTAGTGCATGGCGAGCAGTTCTTC

v_gene: TRBV28
d_gene: .
j_gene: TRBJ2-7
abundance: .
CDR3aa: CASSLSVPPWEQYF
CDR3nt: TGTGCCAGCAGTTTATCCGTACCCCCGTGGGAGCAGTACTTC

v_gene: TRBV12-3/TRBV12-4
d_gene: .
j_gene: TRBJ2-3
abundance: .
CDR3aa: CASTGRATDTQYF
CDR3nt: TGTGCCAGCACCGGCAGGGCGACAGATACGCAGTATTTT

v_gene: TRBV20-1
d_gene: .
j_gene: TRBJ2-5
abundance: .
CDR3aa: CSARAGTTRPQYF
CDR3nt: TGCAGTGCCAGAGCTGGGACCACTAGGCCCCAGTACTTC

v_gene: TRBV6-2/TRBV6-3
d_gene: TRBD2
j_gene: TRBJ2-7
abundance: few
CDR3aa: CASRAGGSAYEQYF
CDR3nt: TGTGCCAGCAGAGCGGGAGGCAGCGCCTACGAGCAGTACTTC

v_gene: TRBV11-2
d_gene: TRBD2
j_gene: TRBJ2-2
abundance: few
CDR3aa: CASSLGLAGRGELFF
CDR3nt: TGTGCCAGCAGCTTAGGGCTAGCGGGACGGGGGGAGCTGTTTTTT

v_gene: TRBV6-1
d_gene: .
j_gene: TRBJ2-1
abundance: few
CDR3aa: CASTLGLNNEQFF
CDR3nt: TGTGCCAGCACACTGGGGCTCAACAATGAGCAGTTCTTC

v_gene: TRBV11-3
d_gene: .
j_gene: TRBJ2-1
abundance: .
CDR3aa: CASSASDEQFF
CDR3nt: TGTGCCAGCAGCGCAAGCGATGAGCAGTTCTTC

v_gene: TRBV6-6
d_gene: .
j_gene: TRBJ1-2
abundance: .
CDR3aa: CASSYSRDGYTF
CDR3nt: TGTGCCAGCAGTTACTCGAGAGATGGCTACACCTTC

v_gene: TRBV10-3
d_gene: TRBD2
j_gene: TRBJ2-7
abundance: .
CDR3aa: CAAGAYEQYF
CDR3nt: TGTGCCGCGGGGGCCTACGAGCAGTACTTC

v_gene: TRBV5-6
d_gene: .
j_gene: TRBJ2-6
abundance: .
CDR3aa: CASSLGILSSGANVLTF
CDR3nt: TGTGCCAGCAGCTTGGGGATCCTATCCTCTGGGGCCAACGTCCTGACTTTC

v_gene: TRBV7-3
d_gene: .
j_gene: TRBJ1-4
abundance: .
CDR3aa: CASSLASTRANEKLFF
CDR3nt: TGTGCCAGCAGCTTAGCGTCGACTCGGGCTAATGAAAAACTGTTTTTT

v_gene: TRBV5-4
d_gene: .
j_gene: TRBJ2-3
abundance: .
CDR3aa: CASSPLRGGPDTQYF
CDR3nt: TGTGCCAGCAGCCCCCTAAGGGGTGGACCAGATACGCAGTATTTT

v_gene: TRBV5-4
d_gene: .
j_gene: TRBJ2-5
abundance: .
CDR3aa: CASSLSGVGRETQYF
CDR3nt: TGTGCCAGCAGCTTATCAGGCGTGGGACGAGAGACCCAGTACTTC

v_gene: TRBV7-8
d_gene: .
j_gene: TRBJ1-5
abundance: few
CDR3aa: CASSLAKTQPQHF
CDR3nt: TGTGCCAGCAGCTTAGCGAAGACACAGCCCCAGCATTTT

v_gene: TRBV9
d_gene: .
j_gene: TRBJ1-1
abundance: .
CDR3aa: CASSPPFPGTEAFF
CDR3nt: TGTGCCAGCAGCCCCCCTTTTCCTGGGACTGAAGCTTTCTTT

v_gene: TRBV7-2
d_gene: .
j_gene: TRBJ2-5
abundance: many
CDR3aa: CASSLEPGETQYF
CDR3nt: TGTGCCAGCAGCTTAGAACCTGGAGAGACCCAGTACTTC

v_gene: TRBV12-3/TRBV12-4
d_gene: TRBD2
j_gene: TRBJ2-1
abundance: few
CDR3aa: CASSRGTSGGAGEQFF
CDR3nt: TGTGCCAGCAGCCGAGGGACTAGCGGGGGGGCAGGGGAGCAGTTCTTC

v_gene: TRBV19
d_gene: .
j_gene: TRBJ1-2
abundance: .
CDR3aa: CASSPRAATLHGYTF
CDR3nt: TGTGCCAGTAGTCCGCGGGCCGCCACCCTCCATGGCTACACCTTC

v_gene: TRBV29-1
d_gene: .
j_gene: TRBJ2-1
abundance: .
CDR3aa: CSVVLASYNEQFF
CDR3nt: TGCAGCGTTGTGCTAGCTTCCTACAATGAGCAGTTCTTC

v_gene: TRBV6-1
d_gene: .
j_gene: TRBJ2-5
abundance: .
CDR3aa: CASSESARLETQYF
CDR3nt: TGTGCCAGCAGTGAAAGCGCAAGACTGGAGACCCAGTACTTC

v_gene: TRBV7-6
d_gene: .
j_gene: TRBJ2-3
abundance: .
CDR3aa: CASSNRDTQYF
CDR3nt: TGTGCCAGCAGCAATCGGGATACGCAGTATTTT

v_gene: TRBV6-2/TRBV6-3
d_gene: TRBD2
j_gene: TRBJ2-1
abundance: few
CDR3aa: CASSYASGRGVEQFF
CDR3nt: TGTGCCAGCAGTTACGCTAGCGGGAGAGGTGTTGAGCAGTTCTTC

v_gene: TRBV4-3
d_gene: TRBD2
j_gene: TRBJ2-7
abundance: few
CDR3aa: CASSQDLGRSYEQYF
CDR3nt: TGCGCCAGCAGCCAAGATCTCGGGAGGTCCTACGAGCAGTACTTC

v_gene: TRBV6-5
d_gene: TRBD1
j_gene: TRBJ1-1
abundance: .
CDR3aa: CASTKFRDRGSEAFF
CDR3nt: TGTGCCAGCACTAAATTCCGGGACAGGGGATCTGAAGCTTTCTTT

v_gene: TRBV2
d_gene: TRBD2
j_gene: TRBJ2-3
abundance: once
CDR3aa: CASSASGRQIRGTDTQYF
CDR3nt: TGTGCCAGCAGTGCTAGCGGGAGACAAATTAGGGGCACAGATACGCAGTATTTT

v_gene: TRBV12-3/TRBV12-4
d_gene: .
j_gene: TRBJ1-6
abundance: few
CDR3aa: CATGEGSDRSYNSPLHF
CDR3nt: TGTGCCACCGGGGAGGGGTCCGATCGATCCTATAATTCACCCCTCCACTTT

v_gene: TRBV7-2
d_gene: .
j_gene: TRBJ2-1
abundance: few
CDR3aa: CASSLVPVGEQFF
CDR3nt: TGTGCCAGCAGCTTAGTCCCCGTCGGTGAGCAGTTCTTC

v_gene: TRBV5-1
d_gene: TRBD2
j_gene: TRBJ2-3
abundance: .
CDR3aa: CASRGQAGVPDTQYF
CDR3nt: TGCGCCAGCAGAGGGCAAGCGGGGGTACCAGATACGCAGTATTTT

v_gene: TRBV9
d_gene: .
j_gene: TRBJ1-6
abundance: few
CDR3aa: CASSVVGSPLHF
CDR3nt: TGTGCCAGCAGCGTAGTAGGTTCACCCCTCCACTTT

v_gene: TRBV7-2
d_gene: .
j_gene: TRBJ1-2
abundance: .
CDR3aa: CASSLSTGLANYGYTF
CDR3nt: TGTGCCAGCAGCTTGAGTACAGGGCTGGCTAACTATGGCTACACCTTC

v_gene: TRBV7-2
d_gene: .
j_gene: TRBJ1-2
abundance: .
CDR3aa: CASSLDSKVYGYTF
CDR3nt: TGTGCCAGCAGCTTAGATTCAAAGGTCTATGGCTACACCTTC

v_gene: TRBV19
d_gene: TRBD2
j_gene: TRBJ2-1
abundance: .
CDR3aa: CASSISGSYPYNEQFF
CDR3nt: TGTGCCAGTAGTATTAGCGGGAGTTACCCCTACAATGAGCAGTTCTTC

v_gene: TRBV5-4
d_gene: .
j_gene: TRBJ2-5
abundance: once
CDR3aa: CASSPEQRSYETQYF
CDR3nt: TGTGCCAGCAGCCCCGAGCAGCGCAGCTACGAGACCCAGTACTTC

v_gene: TRBV7-9
d_gene: .
j_gene: TRBJ2-7
abundance: few
CDR3aa: CASSLVGYSYEQYF
CDR3nt: TGTGCCAGCAGCTTAGTAGGGTACTCCTACGAGCAGTACTTC

v_gene: TRBV7-2
d_gene: .
j_gene: TRBJ2-1
abundance: .
CDR3aa: CASSLAAVQGPYNEQFF
CDR3nt: TGTGCCAGCAGCTTAGCGGCGGTTCAAGGTCCCTACAATGAGCAGTTCTTC

v_gene: TRBV7-2
d_gene: TRBD2
j_gene: TRBJ2-7
abundance: .
CDR3aa: CASSLQRGGYEQYF
CDR3nt: TGTGCCAGCAGCTTACAGCGGGGGGGCTACGAGCAGTACTTC

v_gene: TRBV7-6
d_gene: TRBD1
j_gene: TRBJ2-7
abundance: few
CDR3aa: CASSLVGTANEQYF
CDR3nt: TGTGCCAGCAGCTTAGTAGGGACAGCCAACGAGCAGTACTTC

v_gene: TRBV20-1
d_gene: .
j_gene: TRBJ2-7
abundance: .
CDR3aa: CSARDWSESSYEQYF
CDR3nt: TGCAGTGCTAGAGATTGGAGCGAAAGCTCCTACGAGCAGTACTTC

v_gene: TRBV19
d_gene: .
j_gene: TRBJ1-1
abundance: few
CDR3aa: CASSTRGAANTEAFF
CDR3nt: TGTGCCAGTAGTACCCGTGGCGCAGCGAACACTGAAGCTTTCTTT

v_gene: TRBV19
d_gene: TRBD2
j_gene: TRBJ2-1
abundance: .
CDR3aa: CASSKASGRSSYNEQFF
CDR3nt: TGTGCCAGTAGTAAGGCTAGCGGCAGGAGCTCCTACAATGAGCAGTTCTTC

v_gene: TRBV4-1
d_gene: TRBD2
j_gene: TRBJ2-1
abundance: .
CDR3aa: CASSQGGWGGDNEQFF
CDR3nt: TGCGCCAGCAGCCAAGGGGGTTGGGGGGGGGACAATGAGCAGTTCTTC

v_gene: TRBV19
d_gene: .
j_gene: TRBJ2-2
abundance: .
CDR3aa: CASSTKLNTLNTGELFF
CDR3nt: TGTGCCAGTAGTACAAAACTCAATACATTGAACACCGGGGAGCTGTTTTTT

v_gene: TRBV19
d_gene: .
j_gene: TRBJ2-7
abundance: few
CDR3aa: CASSSSGYEQYF
CDR3nt: TGTGCCAGTAGTTCCTCAGGGTACGAGCAGTACTTC

v_gene: TRBV12-3/TRBV12-4
d_gene: .
j_gene: TRBJ1-2
abundance: few
CDR3aa: CASSFYNNYGYTF
CDR3nt: TGTGCCAGCAGTTTCTACAATAACTATGGCTACACCTTC

v_gene: TRBV19
d_gene: .
j_gene: TRBJ2-1
abundance: .
CDR3aa: CASSPEGRGDEQFF
CDR3nt: TGTGCCAGTAGCCCCGAGGGGAGGGGGGATGAGCAGTTCTTC

v_gene: TRBV27
d_gene: TRBD1
j_gene: TRBJ2-5
abundance: .
CDR3aa: CASSYMGTGGETQYF
CDR3nt: TGTGCCAGCAGTTACATGGGGACAGGGGGAGAGACCCAGTACTTC

v_gene: TRBV5-6
d_gene: TRBD2
j_gene: TRBJ2-7
abundance: .
CDR3aa: CASSLRSGRAPQAYEQYF
CDR3nt: TGTGCCAGCAGCTTGAGAAGTGGGAGGGCCCCTCAAGCCTACGAGCAGTACTTC

v_gene: TRBV4-1
d_gene: .
j_gene: TRBJ2-7
abundance: few
CDR3aa: CASSQGVFEYEQYF
CDR3nt: TGCGCCAGCAGCCAAGGGGTATTCGAGTACGAGCAGTACTTC